A single sample is the source of the 27 T cell receptor beta chains below, sequenced in a study of cytomegalovirus exposure and HLA in healthy donors. PCR employed 60 Vbeta and 13 Jbeta primers. Sequencing was performed with immunoSEQ multiplex PCR; in TCRdb, only in-frame clones are kept and a portion is missing. The repertoire holds nearly 200,000 clones, over 65% seen once, with 0.098% in the top ten. The sample consisted of PBMCs. Receptors were obtained from a boy aged 2-15 years in good health and CMV-seronegative.

This rearrangement joins TRBV7-6 to TRBJ2-7, with D perhaps TRBD2 (6 bases). Deletions cut 5 bases from V and 1 base from J, with 15 bases between. Germline assignment: CDR1 SGHVS and CDR2 FNYEAQ. The CDR3 sequence is 15 residues long. The CDR3 bases are TGTGCCAGCAGCACCGCCCACGGGGGTTCCTACGAGCAGTACTTC. It encodes CASSTAHGGSYEQYF.

The count of this clone is one. This chain connects TRBV15 to TRBJ1-4, with D tentatively TRBD1 (6 bases). The V end lost 6 bases, the J end lost 4 bases, and 15 bases lay between the germline ends. The V gene's germline CDR1 is LNHNV and CDR2 YYDKDF (reference sequence). This CDR3 is built from 15 residues. The chain's CDR3 is CATSKGGGLNEKLFF. Written as DNA, the CDR3 is TGTGCCACCAGTAAAGGGGGGGGCCTTAATGAAAAACTGTTTTTT.

V is TRBV2 and J is TRBJ1-6; weak D call: TRBD1 (5 bases). Germline V gene data show CDR1 as SNHLY and CDR2 as FYNNEI. Trimming removed 7 bases at V and 7 bases at J, with 11 bases between. This CDR3 spans 13 amino acids. The DNA for the CDR3 is TGTGCCAGCATAAGGGGCTCGAATTCACCCCTCCACTTT. Translated, it gives CASIRGSNSPLHF.

This chain joins TRBV19 and TRBJ2-3; D is ambiguous. Germline V gives CDR1 LNHDA, CDR2 SQIVND (reference sequence). Trimming removed 5 bases at V and 1 base at J, with 7 bases between. This CDR3 has 13 amino acids. This CDR3 is CASSAARTDTQYF. In DNA, the CDR3 is TGTGCCAGTAGTGCGGCCCGCACAGATACGCAGTATTTT.

The chain recombines TRBV29-1 with TRBJ1-2; 7 nucleotides align to TRBD1. V lost 5 bases to trimming and J lost 3 bases; unmatched junction nucleotides: 3. From germline, CDR1 is SQVTM and CDR2 ANQGSEA. The CDR3 has 12 residues. This chain's CDR3 is CSVTQGDYGYTF. As DNA, the CDR3 is TGCAGCGTTACTCAGGGGGACTATGGCTACACCTTC.

V usage is TRBV6-5 and J usage is TRBJ2-7; a weak D match, TRBD1 (5 bases). Looked up from germline, CDR1 is MNHEY and CDR2 is SVGAGI. This CDR3 is built from 13 residues. Trimming left V 5 bases short and J 2 bases short, with 10 bases between. CDR3 region: CASSDGQPYEQYF. CDR3 bases: TGTGCCAGCAGTGACGGACAACCCTACGAGCAGTACTTC.

The chain carries TRBV4-3 and TRBJ2-2, with TRBD2 identical over 9 bases. V lost 0 bases and J lost 7; bases outside the gene matches: 12. The CDR3 loop spans 18 amino acids. Germline V gene sequence: CDR1 LGHNA, CDR2 YSLEER. The CDR3 bases are TGCGCCAGCAGCCAAGAGGACGGGGCGGGGGGGCTAGGCGGGGAGCTGTTTTTT. Encoded protein: CASSQEDGAGGLGGELFF.

The chain is built from TRBV6-4 and TRBJ2-5; a weak D match, TRBD2 (5 bases). The CDR3 is 15 amino acids. V was clipped by 6 bases and J by 5 bases, with 19 bases between them. Germline assignment: CDR1 MRHNA and CDR2 SNTAGT. CDR3 region: CASRIASAQRETQYF. The CDR3 bases are TGTGCCAGCAGGATAGCGTCTGCCCAGCGGGAGACCCAGTACTTC.

The chain links TRBV6-4 to TRBJ1-5, with a tentative D call TRBD1 (5 bases). This CDR3 has 13 amino acids. Deletions cut 6 bases from V and 2 bases from J, with 8 bases between. CDR1 MRHNA and CDR2 SNTAGT come from the germline V gene. This CDR3 reads CASSREGNQPQHF. The CDR3 coding sequence is TGTGCCAGCAGCAGGGAGGGCAATCAGCCCCAGCATTTT.

This sequence joins TRBV12-5 and TRBJ2-7, with D possibly TRBD1 on 6 matching bases. This CDR3 comprises 12 residues. CDR1 is LGHNT, CDR2 FRNRAP, per germline. Trimming shortened V by 5 bases and J by 6 bases, and 11 bases separated the two germline ends. The CDR3 DNA sequence: TGTGCTAGTGGTCAGGACAGTCCCGAGCAGTACTTC. Translating it yields CASGQDSPEQYF.

V usage is TRBV4-1 and J usage is TRBJ1-5; D not resolved. The CDR3 totals 14 residues. In germline, CDR1 is MGHRA, CDR2 YSYEKL. V was shortened by 0 bases and J by 4 bases, with 7 bases between the two germline ends. CDR3 DNA: TGCGCCAGCAGCCAAGAAGCCGGGAATCAGCCCCAGCATTTT. Protein sequence: CASSQEAGNQPQHF.

The J gene is TRBJ1-1, the V gene TRBV5-1; TRBD1 might be the D (5 bases). With 3 bases removed from V and 8 bases from J, the gap between germline ends came to 11 bases. The length of the CDR3 is 12 residues. The germline gives CDR1 SGHRS, CDR2 YFSETQ. As DNA, the CDR3 is TGCGCCAGCAGCTATCGGGGGGTCGAAGCTTTCTTT. Protein product: CASSYRGVEAFF.

The chain is built from TRBV29-1 and TRBJ2-1; D not resolved. Germline loops: CDR1 SQVTM, CDR2 ANQGSEA. The CDR3 spans 17 residues. V was pared by 7 bases and J by 4 bases, with 26 bases between. The CDR3, as DNA: TGCAGCGACCCACACGGTATCTCGAGAAGAGGTTACAATGAGCAGTTCTTC. Translating gives CSDPHGISRRGYNEQFF.

This chain links TRBV15 with TRBJ2-4; 7 bases are shared with TRBD2. The length of the CDR3 is 15 residues. Germline V gene data show CDR1 as LNHNV and CDR2 as YYDKDF (reference sequence). The V and J ends lost 4 bases and 5 bases, in that order; junction bases with no gene match: 8. The CDR3 spells CATSTNWGGENIQYF. The CDR3 region has the DNA TGTGCCACCAGCACCAATTGGGGGGGGGAAAACATTCAGTACTTC.

The chain has TRBV7-9 and TRBJ1-2; perhaps TRBD1 as D (6 bases). The CDR3 contains 11 residues. Germline V gene lookup returns CDR1 SEHNR and CDR2 FQNEAQ (reference sequence). DNA of the CDR3: TGTGCTACCTACAGGGACAATGGCTACACCTTC. This gives the protein CATYRDNGYTF. The full variable domain, with the rest looked up from reference TRBV7-9 and TRBJ1-2, is DTGVSQNPRHKITKRGQNVTFRCDPISEHNRLYWYRQTLGQGPEFLTYFQNEAQLEKSRLLSDRFSAERPKGSFSTLEIQRTEQGDSAMYLCATYRDNGYTFGSGTRLTVV.

This chain uses TRBV7-3 with TRBJ2-2; D unresolved. CDR1 and CDR2 from the germline V gene are SGHTA and FQGTGA. This CDR3 has 13 amino acids. V lost 5 bases and J 6 bases, leaving 10 bases between the germline ends. CDR3 in DNA: TGTGCCAGCAGCCTATCATCCGCCGGGGAGCTGTTTTTT. It is translated as CASSLSSAGELFF.

The chain employs TRBV11-2 and TRBJ2-2; D call uncertain. Trimming took 1 base from V and 0 from J, leaving 3 bases between them. Germline V gene data show CDR1 as SGHAT and CDR2 as FQNNGV. This CDR3 has 14 amino acids. CDR3: CASSLGANTGELFF. The CDR3 DNA is TGTGCCAGCAGCTTAGGAGCGAACACCGGGGAGCTGTTTTTT.

The CDR3 loop reads CASSLETGDYGYTF. The CDR3 DNA follows: TGTGCCAGCAGCTTGGAGACAGGGGACTATGGCTACACCTTC. The rearrangement links TRBV5-4 to TRBJ1-2; 8 bases are a match to TRBD1. V gave up 0 bases and J gave up 3 bases; unmatched junction bases: 1. Germline V gives CDR1 SGHNT, CDR2 YYREEE (reference sequence). The CDR3 consists of 14 residues.

V and J are TRBV5-5 and TRBJ1-6, with a tentative D call TRBD1 (5 bases). V was trimmed by 0 bases and J by 10 bases, leaving 14 bases between them. This CDR3 region has 15 residues. Germline V CDR1 and CDR2: SGHKS, YYEKEE (reference sequence). The chain's CDR3 is CASSLEGRVISPLHF. CDR3 sequence (DNA): TGTGCCAGCAGCTTGGAAGGCAGGGTCATCTCACCCCTCCACTTT.

V gene TRBV30 combines with J gene TRBJ2-7, with D hard to call. The CDR3 runs to 12 residues. V lost 4 bases, J lost 3 bases, and 10 bases lay in between. The germline CDR1 and CDR2 sequences are GTSNPN and SVGIG (reference sequence). CDR3 DNA sequence: TGTGCCTGGATTGCGAGGTGCTACGAGCAGTACTTC. It translates to CAWIARCYEQYF. Combining the CDR3 with reference TRBV30 and TRBJ2-7 gives the whole variable domain SQTIHQWPATLVQPVGSPLSLECTVEGTSNPNLYWYRQAAGRGLQLLFYSVGIGQISSEVPQNLSASRPQDRQFILSSKKLLLSDSGFYLCAWIARCYEQYFGPGTRLTVT.

This chain joins TRBV29-1 and TRBJ1-1; TRBD1 is a possible D gene (6 bases). V lost 2 bases and J 1 base, leaving 8 bases between the germline ends. The germline CDR1 and CDR2 sequences are SQVTM and ANQGSEA. The CDR3 is 13 amino acids. The CDR3 coding sequence is TGCAGCGTTGAAAGGACAGAGAACACTGAAGCTTTCTTT. This sequence encodes CSVERTENTEAFF.

The gene calls are TRBV5-8 and TRBJ1-3; D may be TRBD1 (6 bases). Germline CDR1 SGHTS, CDR2 YDEGEE. Trimming shortened V by 4 bases and J by 0 bases, and 11 bases separated the two germline ends. The CDR3 sequence is 15 residues long. The CDR3 spells CASSLTGYSGNTIYF. DNA of the CDR3: TGTGCCAGCAGCCTGACAGGCTACTCTGGAAACACCATATATTTT.

The chain couples TRBV30 to TRBJ2-7, with 7 nucleotides matching TRBD1. The CDR3 length is 13 residues. Germline-derived CDR1 and CDR2 are GTSNPN and SVGIG (reference sequence). J gave up 2 bases and V 2 bases, and 3 bases lay outside the gene matches. The CDR3 DNA follows: TGTGCCTGGAGTCAGGGACAGACCTACGAGCAGTACTTC. Amino acid sequence: CAWSQGQTYEQYF.

This chain joins TRBV2 and TRBJ2-1; 8 positions match TRBD2. The CDR3 has 15 residues. V shed 5 bases and J 10 bases; nucleotides not matched to a gene: 13. Germline V gives CDR1 SNHLY, CDR2 FYNNEI. DNA of the CDR3: TGTGCCAGCAGTTGGGAGACTAGCGCGGGAAAGGAGCAGTTCTTC. It codes for CASSWETSAGKEQFF.

This sequence joins TRBV7-6 and TRBJ2-3, with a tentative D call TRBD2 (7 bases). CDR1 and CDR2 from the germline V gene are SGHVS and FNYEAQ. The CDR3 length is 16 residues. Trimming cost V 5 bases and J 2 bases, with 17 bases left between them. This CDR3 reads CASSLPTGGYTDTQYF. Written as DNA, the CDR3 is TGTGCCAGCAGCCTCCCCACGGGGGGCTACACAGATACGCAGTATTTT.

The genes are TRBV18 and TRBJ1-1; D remains ambiguous. This CDR3 is 13 amino acids long. The ends were cut back, 3 bases at V and 1 base at J, with 6 bases in the middle. Germline CDR1 is KGHSH and CDR2 is LQKENI. CDR3: CASSPSGNTEAFF. The CDR3 DNA reads as TGTGCCAGCTCACCCTCGGGGAACACTGAAGCTTTCTTT.

This clone was seen just once. Other DNA sequences in the same sample also yield this CDR3. This chain links TRBV7-9 with TRBJ1-5; D might be TRBD1 (5 bases). Germline V gives CDR1 SEHNR, CDR2 FQNEAQ (reference sequence). The CDR3 contains 13 residues. Trimming shortened V by 5 bases and J by 6 bases, and 11 bases separated the two germline ends. For the CDR3, the DNA is TGTGCCAGCAGCCCCCCCGGGGGTCAGCCCCAGCATTTT. It specifies CASSPPGGQPQHF.